This T cell receptor delta chain appears in the sequencing data of a study of γδ T cells in repeated Plasmodium falciparum infection. Study details: Age- and gender-matched Australian children served as comparison for malaria-exposed Malian children.

Comment on this clone: What it recognizes is unknown. TCRdb attributes to this sequence the protein of a much larger clone, which differs from the DNA translation at residue 17; a read error is likely, and the protein displayed is translated from the DNA.

Bulk repertoires came from Vgamma9/Vdelta2+ or Vdelta2-negative gammadelta T cells flow-sorted from PBMC. TCRdb redid the clone calls on the multiplex PCR reads with CATT. The sample shows tens of thousands of delta-chain clones, approximately 1.5% of them seen only once. General study results and limits: In Vdelta2-negative, largely Vdelta1+, gammadelta repertoires, repeated controlled infections appeared to drive clonal selection waves. Malian children's Vdelta2-negative repertoires appeared more expanded and less diverse than Australians'.

The CDR3 is made up of 22 amino acids. The J segment lost 0 bases and the V segment lost 3 bases, leaving 23 bases of the junction unmatched. Germline CDR1 reads TSWWSYY; CDR2 reads QGS. This sequence joins TRDV1 and TRDJ4, with 12 bases fitting TRDD3. TCRdb is silent on the J gene; assignment here came from matching the DNA to germline. Sequencing was done on a sample of gamma-delta T cells from blood. The receptor's source is a pool of human donors (malaria-infected and uninfected, not separated). In DNA, the CDR3 is TGTGCTCTTGGGGAGCTTCCCCCTCTAAAGAGTACTGGGGGATACAGAACCAGACCCCTGATCTTT. It yields the protein CALGELPPLKSTGGYRTRPLIF.